This T cell receptor (beta chain) was identified in a study of early T cells in non-severe SARS-CoV-2 infection. Turning to the study itself: With bulk RNA from unsorted whole blood as input, sequencing yielded unpaired chains.

The library protocol tagged individual cDNA molecules with unique molecular identifiers. Via MiXCR, TCRdb re-called the 5' RACE reads, giving one row per CDR3 protein. The data show 37,000 or so distinct CDR3 sequences, 5.8% seen once. V was cut by 2 bases and J by 1 base, with 8 bases left in between. This CDR3 is 13 amino acids long. Germline lookup yields CDR1 GTSNPN and CDR2 SVGIG (reference sequence). The chain carries TRBV30 and TRBJ1-1; a possible D gene is TRBD1 (5 bases). The material sequenced was whole blood. The sequence was collected from an adult who was a healthcare worker with PCR-confirmed SARS-CoV-2 infection or an uninfected control (not recorded which). This chain's CDR3 is CAWSPGPNTEAFF. CDR3 sequence (DNA): TGTGCCTGGAGTCCGGGACCGAACACTGAAGCTTTCTTT.